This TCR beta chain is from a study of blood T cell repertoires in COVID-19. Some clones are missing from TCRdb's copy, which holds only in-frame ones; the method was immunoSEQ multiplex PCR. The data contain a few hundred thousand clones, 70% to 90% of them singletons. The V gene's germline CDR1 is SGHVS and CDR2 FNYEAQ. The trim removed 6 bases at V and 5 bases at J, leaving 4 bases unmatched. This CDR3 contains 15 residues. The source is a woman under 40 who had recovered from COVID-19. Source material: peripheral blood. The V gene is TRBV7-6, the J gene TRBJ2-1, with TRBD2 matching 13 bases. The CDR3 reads CASRNGLAGDNEQFF. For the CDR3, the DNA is TGTGCCAGCAGAAATGGACTAGCGGGGGACAATGAGCAGTTCTTC.